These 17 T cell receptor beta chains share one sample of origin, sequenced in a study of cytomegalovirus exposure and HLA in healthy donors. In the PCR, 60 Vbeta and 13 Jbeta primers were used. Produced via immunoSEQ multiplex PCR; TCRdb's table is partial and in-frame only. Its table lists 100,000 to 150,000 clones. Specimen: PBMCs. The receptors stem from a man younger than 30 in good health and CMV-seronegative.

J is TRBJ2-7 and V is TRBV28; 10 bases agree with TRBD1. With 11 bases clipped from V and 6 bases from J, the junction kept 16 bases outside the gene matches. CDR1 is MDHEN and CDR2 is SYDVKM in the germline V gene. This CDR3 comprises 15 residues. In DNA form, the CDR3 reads TGTGCCGCACGGGGGACAGGGGAGGGGCGGGGCGAGCAGTACTTC. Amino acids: CAARGTGEGRGEQYF.

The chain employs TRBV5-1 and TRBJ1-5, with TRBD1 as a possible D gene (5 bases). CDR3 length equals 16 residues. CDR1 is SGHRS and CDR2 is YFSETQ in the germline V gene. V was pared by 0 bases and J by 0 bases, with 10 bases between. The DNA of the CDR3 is TGCGCCAGCAGCTTGGTCCCAGGGAATAGCAATCAGCCCCAGCATTTT. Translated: CASSLVPGNSNQPQHF.

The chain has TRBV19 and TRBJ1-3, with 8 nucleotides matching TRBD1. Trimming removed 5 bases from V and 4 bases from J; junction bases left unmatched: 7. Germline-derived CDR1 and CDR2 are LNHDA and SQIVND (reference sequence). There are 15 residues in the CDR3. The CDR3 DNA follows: TGTGCCAGTAGTGCCAGGGACAGGCAAGGAAACACCATATATTTT. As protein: CASSARDRQGNTIYF.

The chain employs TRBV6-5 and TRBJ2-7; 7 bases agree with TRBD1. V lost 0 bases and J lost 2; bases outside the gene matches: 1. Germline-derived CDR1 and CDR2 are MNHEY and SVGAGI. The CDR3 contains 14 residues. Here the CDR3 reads CASSYSDRAYEQYF. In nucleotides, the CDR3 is TGTGCCAGCAGTTACTCCGACAGGGCCTACGAGCAGTACTTC.

The CDR3 reads CASSLTSGGPLGETQYF. CDR3 sequence (DNA): TGTGCCAGCAGCTTAACTAGCGGGGGGCCCTTGGGTGAGACCCAGTACTTC. J is TRBJ2-5 and V is TRBV9; 12 bases are a match to TRBD2. Germline V gene data show CDR1 as SGDLS and CDR2 as YYNGEE. The CDR3 runs to 17 residues. V gave up 4 bases and J gave up 5 bases; unmatched junction bases: 12.

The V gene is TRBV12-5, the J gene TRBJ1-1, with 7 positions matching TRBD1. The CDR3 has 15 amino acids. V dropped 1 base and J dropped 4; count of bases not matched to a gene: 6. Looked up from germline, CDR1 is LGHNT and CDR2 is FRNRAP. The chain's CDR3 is CASGLARQGGTEAFF. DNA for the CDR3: TGTGCTAGTGGTTTGGCGCGACAGGGCGGCACTGAAGCTTTCTTT.

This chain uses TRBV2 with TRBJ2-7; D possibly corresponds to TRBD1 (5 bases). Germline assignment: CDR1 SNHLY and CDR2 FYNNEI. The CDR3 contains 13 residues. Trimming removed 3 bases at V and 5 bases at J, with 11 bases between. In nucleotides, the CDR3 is TGTGCCAGCAGTGACGACGGACAACACGAGCAGTACTTC. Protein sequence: CASSDDGQHEQYF.

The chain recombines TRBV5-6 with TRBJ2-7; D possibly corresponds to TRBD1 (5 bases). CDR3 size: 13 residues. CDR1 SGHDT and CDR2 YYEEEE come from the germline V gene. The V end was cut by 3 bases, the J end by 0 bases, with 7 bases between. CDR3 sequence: CASSSDSSYEQYF. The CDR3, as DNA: TGTGCCAGCAGCTCAGACAGCTCCTACGAGCAGTACTTC.

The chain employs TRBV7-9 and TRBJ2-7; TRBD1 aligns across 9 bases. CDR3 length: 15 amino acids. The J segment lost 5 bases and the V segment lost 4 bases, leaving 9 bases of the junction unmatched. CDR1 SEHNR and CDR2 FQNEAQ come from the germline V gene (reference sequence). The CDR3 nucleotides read TGTGCCAGCAGCTCCCCATGGACAGGGGCCAACGAGCAGTACTTC. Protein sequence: CASSSPWTGANEQYF.

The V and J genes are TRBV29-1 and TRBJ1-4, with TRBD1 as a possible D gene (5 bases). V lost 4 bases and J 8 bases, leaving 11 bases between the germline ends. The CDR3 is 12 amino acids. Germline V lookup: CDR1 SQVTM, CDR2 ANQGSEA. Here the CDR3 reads CSVVREGEKLFF. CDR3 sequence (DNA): TGCAGCGTTGTTCGGGAGGGGGAAAAACTGTTTTTT.

CDR3 sequence: CASSFWTEYEQYF. For the CDR3, the DNA is TGTGCCAGCAGCTTCTGGACTGAATACGAGCAGTACTTC. The chain couples TRBV7-2 to TRBJ2-7; possibly TRBD2 for D (5 bases). Germline V lookup: CDR1 SGHTA, CDR2 FQGNSA. Trimming shortened V by 3 bases and J by 4 bases, and 10 bases separated the two germline ends. The CDR3 loop spans 13 amino acids.

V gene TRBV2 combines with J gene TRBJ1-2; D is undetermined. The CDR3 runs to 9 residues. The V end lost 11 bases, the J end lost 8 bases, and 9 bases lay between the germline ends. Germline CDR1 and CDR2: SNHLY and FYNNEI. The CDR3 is CAADTGYTF. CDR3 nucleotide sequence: TGTGCCGCAGACACGGGCTACACCTTC.

CDR3 in DNA: TGTGCCAGCAGGCAAGAACAGGGGGCTAACACTGAAGCTTTCTTT. It codes for CASRQEQGANTEAFF. This rearrangement joins TRBV6-4 to TRBJ1-1; 9 bases align to TRBD1. Germline V gene lookup returns CDR1 MRHNA and CDR2 SNTAGT. J was trimmed by 2 bases and V by 6 bases; bases with no gene match: 7. This CDR3 is built from 15 residues.

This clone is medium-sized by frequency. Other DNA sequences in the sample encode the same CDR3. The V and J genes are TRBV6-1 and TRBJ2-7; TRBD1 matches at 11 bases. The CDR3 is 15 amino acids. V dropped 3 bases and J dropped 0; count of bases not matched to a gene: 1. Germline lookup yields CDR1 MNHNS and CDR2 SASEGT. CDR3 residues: CASSEGTGGSYEQYF. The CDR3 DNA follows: TGTGCCAGCAGTGAGGGGACAGGGGGCTCCTACGAGCAGTACTTC.

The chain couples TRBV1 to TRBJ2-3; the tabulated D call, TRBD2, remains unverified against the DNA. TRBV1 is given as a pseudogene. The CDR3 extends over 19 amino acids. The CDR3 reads CTSSLLGGALLPSTDTQYF. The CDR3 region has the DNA TGCACCAGCAGCCTGCTCGGGGGGGCACTTCTCCCTAGCACAGATACGCAGTATTTT.

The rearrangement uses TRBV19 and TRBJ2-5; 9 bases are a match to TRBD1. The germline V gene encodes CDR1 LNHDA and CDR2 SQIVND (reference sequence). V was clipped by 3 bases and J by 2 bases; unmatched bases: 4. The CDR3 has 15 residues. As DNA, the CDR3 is TGTGCCAGTAGTATTAGGGGACAGGGACAAGAGACCCAGTACTTC. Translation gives CASSIRGQGQETQYF. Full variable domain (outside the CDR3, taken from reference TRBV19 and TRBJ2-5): DGGITQSPKYLFRKEGQNVTLSCEQNLNHDAMYWYRQDPGQGLRLIYYSQIVNDFQKGDIAEGYSVSREKKESFPLTVTSAQKNPTAFYLCASSIRGQGQETQYFGPGTRLLVL.

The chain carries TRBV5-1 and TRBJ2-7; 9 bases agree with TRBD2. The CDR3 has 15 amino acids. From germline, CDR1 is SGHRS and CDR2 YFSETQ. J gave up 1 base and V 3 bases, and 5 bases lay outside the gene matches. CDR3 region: CASSYSSGKSYEQYF. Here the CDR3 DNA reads TGCGCCAGCAGCTACTCTAGCGGGAAATCCTACGAGCAGTACTTC. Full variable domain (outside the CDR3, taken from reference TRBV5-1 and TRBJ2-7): KAGVTQTPRYLIKTRGQQVTLSCSPISGHRSVSWYQQTPGQGLQFLFEYFSETQRNKGNFPGRFSGRQFSNSRSEMNVSTLELGDSALYLCASSYSSGKSYEQYFGPGTRLTVT.